This is a list of T cell receptor beta chains from one sample in a study of control samples from healthy donors and cancer patients. Here immunoSEQ multiplex PCR was the method, and the copy in TCRdb shows in-frame clones only, minus some. The sample consists of almost 95,000 clones, less than 95% of them appearing once. Sequenced sample: blood. The receptors come from a young woman in good health. The conserved cysteine and the conserved F or W are not part of the CDR3 here. The order of the fields is J gene, V gene, D gene, CDR3 protein. The D gene is left open where the match is weak.

>TRBJ2-6|TRBV2|-
ASKLDGGRTLSGANVLT
>TRBJ1-1|TRBV20-1|-
SARDRIEAF
>TRBJ2-1|TRBV5-1|TRBD1
ASSLFGQGVDSEQF
>TRBJ2-5|TRBV18|TRBD2
ASSLAGPQETQY
>TRBJ1-5|TRBV3-1/TRBV3-2|-
ASSRRGNQPQH
>TRBJ1-1|TRBV19|TRBD1
ASSYDRGSNTEAF
>TRBJ1-5|TRBV6-5|TRBD1
ASYPGQDNQPQH
>TRBJ2-3|TRBV4-1|TRBD1
ASSRRTGSSTDTQY
>TRBJ2-7|TRBV29-1|-
SVETGTYEQY
>TRBJ1-1|TRBV5-4|TRBD1
ASSTGTGPEAF
>TRBJ2-1|TRBV7-3|-
ASSLPPPGYNEQF
>TRBJ2-3|TRBV6-1|-
ASSDWGGLRLTRTDTQY
>TRBJ1-5|TRBV29-1|-
SVEVSGNQPQH
>TRBJ2-1|TRBV5-1|-
ASSPLAGEVDEQF
>TRBJ1-2|TRBV27|-
ASINRGMYT
>TRBJ2-1|TRBV5-4|TRBD2
ASSFGLAGSSYNEQF
>TRBJ2-2|TRBV9|-
ATRGTDYTGELF
>TRBJ1-2|TRBV27|-
ASSWNRDYYGYT
>TRBJ1-1|TRBV18|-
ASSPDGVNTEAF
>TRBJ2-3|TRBV3-1/TRBV3-2|TRBD2
ASSQTSGTYTDTQY
>TRBJ1-1|TRBV10-1|-
ASSDTPGNTEAF
>TRBJ1-2|TRBV9|-
ASSVAKSGNGYT
>TRBJ1-2|TRBV7-2|-
ASSFPGGYYGYT
>TRBJ1-2|TRBV7-2|-
ASSSAAPGYT
>TRBJ2-2|TRBV6-4|TRBD2
ASSDSTSGDTGELF
>TRBJ1-1|TRBV6-6|-
ASSRTEGGDEAF
>TRBJ2-3|TRBV7-7|-
ASSLQGGSDTQY
>TRBJ1-4|TRBV5-6|TRBD1
ASSLPQGSSEKLF
>TRBJ1-2|TRBV5-8|TRBD1
ASSLSGGDYGYT
>TRBJ1-5|TRBV6-6|TRBD1
ASRLQGDQPQH
>TRBJ2-7|TRBV6-5|-
ASSYGRRSYEQY
>TRBJ1-4|TRBV27|-
ASSPGGSNEKLF
>TRBJ2-7|TRBV9|TRBD2
ASSVSSGGYEQY
>TRBJ1-2|TRBV29-1|TRBD1
SVGSLQGANGYT
>TRBJ1-2|TRBV19|TRBD1
ASSTRGVSLYGYT
>TRBJ1-5|TRBV7-2|-
ASSLNLGTGTQPQH
>TRBJ1-1|TRBV5-1|-
ASKPRENTEAF
>TRBJ2-1|TRBV5-4|TRBD1
ASSEGQGSYNEQF
>TRBJ1-2|TRBV5-5|TRBD1
ASSLVRDRGGYT
>TRBJ1-1|TRBV2|-
ASSDEGLTEAF
>TRBJ1-1|TRBV11-2|-
ASSLNLQALEAF
>TRBJ2-7|TRBV12-3/TRBV12-4|-
ASRLQGSYEQY
>TRBJ1-1|TRBV9|TRBD1
ASSVGTDNTEAF
>TRBJ2-3|TRBV18|TRBD2
ASSPDLAGGQYFSTDTQY
>TRBJ2-3|TRBV12-3/TRBV12-4|-
ASSRGDTQY
>TRBJ1-4|TRBV5-1|TRBD1
ASSDDRVGNEKLF
>TRBJ1-4|TRBV11-2|-
ASSFSGRGGEKLF
>TRBJ1-1|TRBV12-3/TRBV12-4|-
ASTQGNTEAF
>TRBJ1-2|TRBV7-2|-
ASSLSYGYT
>TRBJ1-2|TRBV9|-
ASLGANYGYT
>TRBJ1-5|TRBV28|-
ASSPTGYNQPQH